These T cell receptor beta chains were read from a single sample in a study of blood T cell repertoires in COVID-19. The protocol was immunoSEQ multiplex PCR, while the TCRdb copy is restricted to in-frame clones and leaves out a portion. The sample yields 200,000 to 250,000 clones, about 86% seen once. Sample: peripheral blood. These receptor sequences come from a man between 60 and 75 years old with acute or convalescent COVID-19. Each CDR3 is given with its conserved first and last residue. The D gene is left open where the match is weak. Rows give clone size only sometimes, using once, few, many, or a class for an expanded clone.

D gene: NA; V gene: TRBV2; J gene: TRBJ2-1; clone size: NA; CDR3 protein: CASRPRGAYNEQFF; CDR3 DNA: TGTGCCAGCAGGCCCCGCGGCGCCTACAATGAGCAGTTCTTC
D gene: TRBD1; V gene: TRBV24-1; J gene: TRBJ1-1; clone size: NA; CDR3 protein: CATSASGQGRPEAFF; CDR3 DNA: TGTGCCACCAGTGCCTCAGGACAGGGAAGGCCTGAAGCTTTCTTT
D gene: TRBD2; V gene: TRBV5-8; J gene: TRBJ2-1; clone size: NA; CDR3 protein: CASSLRREGGQFF; CDR3 DNA: TGTGCCAGCAGCTTGAGACGGGAGGGAGGGCAGTTCTTC
D gene: NA; V gene: TRBV7-6; J gene: TRBJ2-5; clone size: NA; CDR3 protein: CASSSPLGSGSSQGETQYF; CDR3 DNA: TGTGCCAGCAGCTCTCCCTTGGGTAGTGGGAGTTCTCAGGGGGAGACCCAGTACTTC
D gene: NA; V gene: TRBV6-2/TRBV6-3; J gene: TRBJ2-3; clone size: NA; CDR3 protein: CASSPGTDTTDTQYF; CDR3 DNA: TGTGCCAGCAGCCCCGGGACTGACACCACAGATACGCAGTATTTT
D gene: NA; V gene: TRBV6-5; J gene: TRBJ2-2; clone size: many; CDR3 protein: CASTGFLNTGELFF; CDR3 DNA: TGTGCCAGCACGGGGTTTCTAAACACCGGGGAGCTGTTTTTT
D gene: TRBD2; V gene: TRBV11-3; J gene: TRBJ2-1; clone size: NA; CDR3 protein: CASSSPAGGPKSEQFF; CDR3 DNA: TGTGCCAGCAGCTCCCCAGCGGGAGGGCCTAAGAGTGAGCAGTTCTTC
D gene: NA; V gene: TRBV19; J gene: TRBJ2-7; clone size: NA; CDR3 protein: CASSPWGAGTTYEQYF; CDR3 DNA: TGTGCCAGTAGCCCCTGGGGGGCAGGGACTACCTACGAGCAGTACTTC
D gene: NA; V gene: TRBV11-2; J gene: TRBJ2-3; clone size: NA; CDR3 protein: CASSSLSGSTDTQYF; CDR3 DNA: TGTGCCAGCAGCTCCCTCAGCGGGAGCACAGATACGCAGTATTTT
D gene: NA; V gene: TRBV29-1; J gene: TRBJ1-1; clone size: NA; CDR3 protein: CSAEQSPGTEAFF; CDR3 DNA: TGCAGCGCTGAGCAGTCCCCGGGGACTGAAGCTTTCTTT
D gene: TRBD2; V gene: TRBV7-9; J gene: TRBJ2-2; clone size: NA; CDR3 protein: CASRLAGTGELFF; CDR3 DNA: TGTGCCAGCAGACTAGCGGGCACCGGGGAGCTGTTTTTT
D gene: TRBD1; V gene: TRBV3-1/TRBV3-2; J gene: TRBJ1-2; clone size: once; CDR3 protein: CASSPTGAGGYTF; CDR3 DNA: TGTGCCAGCAGCCCGACAGGGGCAGGTGGCTACACCTTC
D gene: TRBD1; V gene: TRBV6-2/TRBV6-3; J gene: TRBJ1-2; clone size: NA; CDR3 protein: CASSRTGNGYGYTF; CDR3 DNA: TGTGCCAGCAGCCGGACAGGGAACGGCTATGGCTACACCTTC
D gene: NA; V gene: TRBV9; J gene: TRBJ1-2; clone size: NA; CDR3 protein: CASSVGGRGYTF; CDR3 DNA: TGTGCCAGCAGCGTAGGAGGAAGGGGCTACACCTTC
D gene: TRBD2; V gene: TRBV11-2; J gene: TRBJ2-7; clone size: NA; CDR3 protein: CASSGRLAGAGEQYF; CDR3 DNA: TGTGCCAGCAGCGGGCGACTAGCGGGAGCCGGGGAGCAGTACTTC
D gene: NA; V gene: TRBV30; J gene: TRBJ2-1; clone size: NA; CDR3 protein: CAWSADEQFF; CDR3 DNA: TGTGCCTGGAGTGCTGATGAGCAGTTCTTC
D gene: NA; V gene: TRBV21-1; J gene: TRBJ2-1; clone size: NA; CDR3 protein: CASSQSVGITSRNEQFF; CDR3 DNA: TGTGCCAGCAGCCAGTCGGTCGGGATCACCTCCAGGAATGAGCAGTTCTTC
D gene: NA; V gene: TRBV7-2; J gene: TRBJ1-1; clone size: NA; CDR3 protein: CASSLAQGGTEAFF; CDR3 DNA: TGTGCCAGCAGCTTAGCCCAGGGTGGCACTGAAGCTTTCTTT
D gene: NA; V gene: TRBV7-9; J gene: TRBJ1-1; clone size: NA; CDR3 protein: CASSQTGDTEAFF; CDR3 DNA: TGTGCCAGCAGCCAAACAGGAGACACTGAAGCTTTCTTT
D gene: TRBD1; V gene: TRBV12-3/TRBV12-4; J gene: TRBJ1-1; clone size: NA; CDR3 protein: CASSTAGGIGAFF; CDR3 DNA: TGTGCCAGCAGCACCGCAGGGGGCATAGGAGCTTTCTTT
D gene: NA; V gene: TRBV5-1; J gene: TRBJ1-2; clone size: NA; CDR3 protein: CASSLTTPYGYTF; CDR3 DNA: TGCGCCAGCAGCTTGACGACACCATATGGCTACACCTTC
D gene: NA; V gene: TRBV7-8; J gene: TRBJ1-5; clone size: NA; CDR3 protein: CASSSGPSLLYQPQHF; CDR3 DNA: TGTGCCAGCAGCTCAGGGCCCTCCCTCCTTTATCAGCCCCAGCATTTT
D gene: NA; V gene: TRBV7-6; J gene: TRBJ2-7; clone size: NA; CDR3 protein: CASSLGTAYEQYF; CDR3 DNA: TGTGCCAGCAGCTTAGGGACAGCTTACGAGCAGTACTTC
D gene: TRBD2; V gene: TRBV28; J gene: TRBJ2-2; clone size: NA; CDR3 protein: CASSEQAGANTGELFF; CDR3 DNA: TGTGCCAGCAGTGAGCAGGCGGGAGCGAACACCGGGGAGCTGTTTTTT
D gene: TRBD2; V gene: TRBV19; J gene: TRBJ2-1; clone size: NA; CDR3 protein: CASSTKDGTSGRAVEQFF; CDR3 DNA: TGTGCCAGTAGTACGAAGGACGGGACTAGCGGGAGGGCCGTTGAGCAGTTCTTC
D gene: NA; V gene: TRBV7-2; J gene: TRBJ2-7; clone size: NA; CDR3 protein: CASSLGGQGVQYF; CDR3 DNA: TGTGCCAGCAGCTTAGGGGGGCAGGGCGTACAGTACTTC
D gene: NA; V gene: TRBV4-3; J gene: TRBJ1-2; clone size: few; CDR3 protein: CASSQDDGVGGYTF; CDR3 DNA: TGCGCCAGCAGCCAAGATGACGGGGTCGGAGGCTACACCTTC
D gene: TRBD1; V gene: TRBV27; J gene: TRBJ1-1; clone size: once; CDR3 protein: CASSLTGENTEAFF; CDR3 DNA: TGTGCCAGCAGTTTAACAGGGGAGAACACTGAAGCTTTCTTT
D gene: TRBD1; V gene: TRBV11-3; J gene: TRBJ1-1; clone size: NA; CDR3 protein: CASSSTGGVVTEAFF; CDR3 DNA: TGTGCCAGCAGCTCAACAGGGGGCGTTGTGACTGAAGCTTTCTTT
D gene: TRBD2; V gene: TRBV28; J gene: TRBJ2-1; clone size: once; CDR3 protein: CASSFIAGVSYNEQFF; CDR3 DNA: TGTGCCAGCAGTTTCATAGCGGGAGTTTCATACAATGAGCAGTTCTTC
D gene: TRBD1; V gene: TRBV28; J gene: TRBJ1-5; clone size: NA; CDR3 protein: CASSPLTGPNQPQHF; CDR3 DNA: TGTGCCAGCAGTCCACTGACAGGGCCAAATCAGCCCCAGCATTTT
D gene: TRBD1; V gene: TRBV4-3; J gene: TRBJ1-1; clone size: NA; CDR3 protein: CASSQRDRGNTEAFF; CDR3 DNA: TGCGCCAGCAGCCAAAGGGACAGGGGGAACACTGAAGCTTTCTTT
D gene: NA; V gene: TRBV19; J gene: TRBJ2-2; clone size: NA; CDR3 protein: CASSIVPLVRGAAGELFF; CDR3 DNA: TGTGCCAGTAGTATAGTGCCCCTTGTCAGGGGGGCCGCCGGTGAGCTGTTTTTT
D gene: NA; V gene: TRBV6-5; J gene: TRBJ2-7; clone size: NA; CDR3 protein: CASRDIYEQYF; CDR3 DNA: TGTGCCAGCAGGGACATCTACGAGCAGTACTTC
D gene: TRBD1; V gene: TRBV5-1; J gene: TRBJ2-5; clone size: NA; CDR3 protein: CASSMTGSETQYF; CDR3 DNA: TGCGCCAGCAGCATGACAGGGTCAGAGACCCAGTACTTC
D gene: TRBD1; V gene: TRBV24-1; J gene: TRBJ2-7; clone size: NA; CDR3 protein: CATSDLPRDRVYEQYF; CDR3 DNA: TGTGCCACCAGTGATTTACCTCGGGACAGGGTTTACGAGCAGTACTTC
D gene: TRBD1; V gene: TRBV5-1; J gene: TRBJ2-7; clone size: NA; CDR3 protein: CASSTTGGAYEQYF; CDR3 DNA: TGCGCCAGCAGCACTACAGGGGGCGCCTACGAGCAGTACTTC
D gene: NA; V gene: TRBV6-4; J gene: TRBJ1-2; clone size: NA; CDR3 protein: CASSEWSGHEYGYTF; CDR3 DNA: TGTGCCAGCAGTGAATGGTCAGGGCATGAATATGGCTACACCTTC
D gene: TRBD2; V gene: TRBV28; J gene: TRBJ2-3; clone size: NA; CDR3 protein: CASSFVSGSSTDTQYF; CDR3 DNA: TGTGCCAGCAGTTTTGTTAGCGGGAGTAGCACAGATACGCAGTATTTT
D gene: NA; V gene: TRBV11-3; J gene: TRBJ2-2; clone size: NA; CDR3 protein: CASSQRRQGGDGELFF; CDR3 DNA: TGTGCCAGCAGCCAAAGGCGGCAGGGAGGCGACGGGGAGCTGTTTTTT
D gene: TRBD2; V gene: TRBV28; J gene: TRBJ2-3; clone size: NA; CDR3 protein: CASSLLSGRTDTQYF; CDR3 DNA: TGTGCCAGCAGTTTACTTAGCGGGAGAACAGATACGCAGTATTTT
D gene: TRBD1; V gene: TRBV28; J gene: TRBJ1-3; clone size: once; CDR3 protein: CASSSGTGLRNTIYF; CDR3 DNA: TGTGCCAGCAGTTCGGGGACAGGGCTGAGAAACACCATATATTTT
D gene: NA; V gene: TRBV19; J gene: TRBJ1-5; clone size: NA; CDR3 protein: CASSPRENPNQPQHF; CDR3 DNA: TGTGCCAGTAGTCCACGGGAAAACCCGAATCAGCCCCAGCATTTT
D gene: TRBD1; V gene: TRBV11-3; J gene: TRBJ1-2; clone size: few; CDR3 protein: CASSTGQANYGYTF; CDR3 DNA: TGTGCCAGCAGCACGGGACAGGCTAACTATGGCTACACCTTC
D gene: NA; V gene: TRBV7-3; J gene: TRBJ1-5; clone size: NA; CDR3 protein: CASSPKGGGAYSNQPQHF; CDR3 DNA: TGTGCCAGCAGCCCAAAGGGAGGGGGGGCCTATAGCAATCAGCCCCAGCATTTT
D gene: TRBD2; V gene: TRBV6-5; J gene: TRBJ2-3; clone size: NA; CDR3 protein: CASSSRGGGPGTQYF; CDR3 DNA: TGTGCCAGCAGTTCTCGGGGGGGAGGGCCTGGTACGCAGTATTTT